The sequence of this T cell receptor (beta chain) was determined in a study of a mutant IDH1 vaccine in newly diagnosed glioma. Points from the study as a whole: Vaccine-induced immune responses were detected in approximately 93% of patients.

On this clone: Antigen specificity is unknown.

CDR3 size: 14 residues. Germline V CDR1 and CDR2: SQVTM, ANQGSEA. Trimming took 4 bases from V and 2 from J; bases not matched to a gene: 5. Clones were sequenced by immunoSEQ multiplex PCR, and TCRdb holds only the in-frame ones, with some missing. The data contain tens of thousands of clones, around four fifths of them seen just once; the ten biggest clones take up approximately 9.9%. Sample time point: baseline, week 1 (first vaccination visit). Treatment denoted: pre-vaccination baseline after standard-of-care therapy. The donors' diagnosis was new WHO grade 3 or 4 astrocytoma that was IDH1-mutant and ATRX-lost.

The material sequenced was PBMCs, taken from a glioma patient treated with radiotherapy, temozolomide or both. The rearrangement joins TRBV29-1 to TRBJ2-3; 8 bases are a match to TRBD2. The clonotype comes from a man aged 35 to 55 with glioma. Some clones in this sample may be carry-over from other donors' samples. CDR3 in amino acids: CSVGAGGPTDTQYF. CDR3 nucleotides: TGCAGCGTTGGGGCGGGGGGACCCACAGATACGCAGTATTTT.